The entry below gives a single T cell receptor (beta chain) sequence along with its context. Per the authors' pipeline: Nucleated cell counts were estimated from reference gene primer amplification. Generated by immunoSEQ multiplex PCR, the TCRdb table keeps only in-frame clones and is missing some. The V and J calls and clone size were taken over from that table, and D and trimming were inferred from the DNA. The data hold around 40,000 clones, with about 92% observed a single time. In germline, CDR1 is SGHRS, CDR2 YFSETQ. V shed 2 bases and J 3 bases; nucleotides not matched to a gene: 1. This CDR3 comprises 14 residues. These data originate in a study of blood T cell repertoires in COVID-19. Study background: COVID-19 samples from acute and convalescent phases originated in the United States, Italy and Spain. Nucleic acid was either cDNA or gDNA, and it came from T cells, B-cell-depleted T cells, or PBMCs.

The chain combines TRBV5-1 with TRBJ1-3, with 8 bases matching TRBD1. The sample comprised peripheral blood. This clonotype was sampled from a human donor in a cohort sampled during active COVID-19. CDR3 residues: CASSLTGGGNTIYF. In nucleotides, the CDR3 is TGCGCCAGCAGCTTAACAGGGGGTGGAAACACCATATATTTT. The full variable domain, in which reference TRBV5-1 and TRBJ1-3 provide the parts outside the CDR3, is KAGVTQTPRYLIKTRGQQVTLSCSPISGHRSVSWYQQTPGQGLQFLFEYFSETQRNKGNFPGRFSGRQFSNSRSEMNVSTLELGDSALYLCASSLTGGGNTIYFGEGSWLTVV.